Listed below are T cell receptor beta chains from one sample, sequenced in a study of blood T cell repertoires in COVID-19. TCRdb's copy holds only in-frame clones and misses some; the assay was immunoSEQ multiplex PCR. The data hold under 350,000 clones, with 86% observed a single time. Material for sequencing was PBMCs or T cells enriched from blood (not recorded which). The origin of the receptors is a woman aged 40 to 50 with acute COVID-19. Both conserved end residues are part of each CDR3. Each record gives: J gene, D gene, clone size, V gene, CDR3 protein, CDR3 DNA. A D gene is named only where the DNA matches it firmly. The listing skips clone size in some rows; elsewhere it reads once, few, many or a size class.

TRBJ2-1 | TRBD2 | few | TRBV15 | CATSSEAGEDEQFF | TGTGCCACCAGCTCCGAAGCGGGAGAGGATGAGCAGTTCTTC
TRBJ1-3 | NA | NA | TRBV18 | CASSRQPSGNTIYF | TGTGCCAGCTCACGACAGCCCTCTGGAAACACCATATATTTT
TRBJ1-1 | NA | NA | TRBV21-1 | CASIKTGLNTEAFF | TGTGCCAGCATCAAGACAGGGCTGAACACTGAAGCTTTCTTT
TRBJ2-7 | TRBD1 | NA | TRBV6-5 | CASSYTGTDREQYF | TGTGCCAGCAGTTACACCGGGACAGATCGCGAGCAGTACTTC
TRBJ2-1 | TRBD1 | NA | TRBV18 | CASSPGTVYNEQFF | TGTGCCAGCTCACCCGGGACAGTCTACAATGAGCAGTTCTTC
TRBJ1-5 | NA | NA | TRBV2 | CASSVQGNQPQHF | TGTGCCAGCAGTGTACAGGGTAATCAGCCCCAGCATTTT
TRBJ1-4 | NA | NA | TRBV7-6 | CASSPIILTGTGGEKLFF | TGTGCCAGCAGCCCCATTATTCTTACCGGGACTGGAGGAGAAAAACTGTTTTTT
TRBJ1-6 | NA | NA | TRBV19 | CASNLGLGVNSPLHF | TGTGCCAGTAACCTGGGACTGGGGGTTAATTCACCCCTCCACTTT
TRBJ2-7 | TRBD1 | NA | TRBV28 | CASSRQGESYEQYF | TGTGCCAGCAGTCGACAGGGAGAATCCTACGAGCAGTACTTC
TRBJ2-7 | TRBD2 | NA | TRBV19 | CASRGEFGEQYF | TGTGCCAGTCGGGGGGAGTTTGGCGAGCAGTACTTC
TRBJ1-2 | TRBD1 | NA | TRBV6-2/TRBV6-3 | CASSPITGGGYGYTF | TGTGCCAGCAGTCCGATTACAGGGGGCGGCTATGGCTACACCTTC
TRBJ2-2 | TRBD2 | NA | TRBV6-5 | CASSFTSGRAGGELFF | TGTGCCAGCAGTTTCACTAGCGGGAGGGCCGGCGGGGAGCTGTTTTTT
TRBJ1-1 | NA | NA | TRBV3-1/TRBV3-2 | CASSQDQEAFF | TGTGCCAGCAGCCAAGATCAAGAAGCTTTCTTT
TRBJ2-3 | TRBD1 | NA | TRBV19 | CASSIGTPWDRERGTQYF | TGTGCCAGTAGTATAGGTACCCCTTGGGACAGGGAAAGGGGGACGCAGTATTTT
TRBJ1-1 | TRBD1 | NA | TRBV12-5 | CASGPGDSYATEAFF | TGTGCTAGTGGTCCTGGGGACAGTTACGCTACTGAAGCTTTCTTT
TRBJ1-5 | TRBD1 | NA | TRBV5-1 | CASSQGGGNQPQHF | TGCGCCAGCAGCCAGGGGGGCGGCAATCAGCCCCAGCATTTT
TRBJ2-1 | TRBD1 | NA | TRBV5-5 | CASSAGTGGVYEQFF | TGTGCCAGCAGCGCTGGGACAGGGGGCGTCTATGAGCAGTTCTTC
TRBJ1-2 | NA | NA | TRBV6-6 | CASSPTLVRQANYGYTF | TGTGCCAGCAGTCCCACCCTAGTCCGACAGGCCAACTATGGCTACACCTTC
TRBJ1-2 | NA | NA | TRBV7-8 | CASSRGGLNYGYTF | TGTGCCAGCAGCCGCGGGGGGCTCAACTATGGCTACACCTTC